Sequencing of this T cell receptor beta chain was carried out in a study of CD8+ T cells in alopecia areata. The wider study: The roughly 6-10-week-old female C3H/HeJ mice were given skin taken from approximately 6-13-month-old C3H/HeJ graft donors that had spontaneous alopecia.

Findings and limits, study-wide: Lesional scalp displayed greater clonality than normal scalp, most notably in alopecia totalis/universalis. With patients, TCR sharing proved less clear than in mice, a difference possibly related to HLA. There were also resident alphabeta T cells of normal skin sequenced in scalp samples.

After isolation, RNA underwent reverse transcription to generate cDNA as the sequencing template. Measured with immunoSEQ multiplex PCR; TCRdb has only the in-frame clones, and not every one. The data show about 120,000 clones, none appearing only once, with 15% to 20% held by the ten largest. For this clone: Its antigen is currently unknown. The gene names given are mouse names.

The clonotype comes from a C3H/HeJ mouse with alopecia areata. Mice of this strain are of MHC haplotype H2-k. The sequenced material came from lesional skin.

The CDR3 spells CASTPGQGFTGQLYF. Incomplete CDR3 DNA: TGTGCCAGCACCCCGGGACAGGGGTTCACCGGG. The chain employs TRBV19 and TRBJ2-2; 10 nucleotides agree with TRBD1. Read sequence stops 4 residues before the CDR3 end, and the germline J gene provides the missing end. Looked up from germline, CDR1 is FNHDT and CDR2 is SITEND (reference sequence). J lost 4 bases, V lost 6 bases, and 6 bases had no gene match. The CDR3 runs to 15 residues.